The sequence of this T cell receptor beta chain was determined in a study of cytomegalovirus exposure and HLA in healthy donors. Whole-study context: Among around 200 million T cells, an earlier analysis found roughly 100 million unique TCR beta sequences. Study-wide findings and caveats: It was reported that TCR beta sequences correctly inferred the HLA-A and HLA-B alleles for most subjects.

PCR employed 60 Vbeta and 13 Jbeta primers. The assay was immunoSEQ multiplex PCR, and TCRdb's table has in-frame clones only and misses some. The sample gives 95,000 to 110,000 clones, 65% to 80% of which show up once; 3.5% to 5% is in the top ten. This clone has a handful of counts. Its target is unknown. V lost 5 bases and J lost 0, with 8 bases in between. CDR1 ENHRY and CDR2 SYGVKD come from the germline V gene. The CDR3 has 13 residues. The sequence came from a male donor in good health and CMV-seronegative. The chain couples TRBV10-3 to TRBJ2-7; D remains ambiguous. The sequencing input was PBMCs. The DNA for the CDR3 is TGTGCCATCAGTTCCGGTAGCTCCTACGAGCAGTACTTC. It encodes CAISSGSSYEQYF.